This TCR beta chain was sequenced for a study of CD8 T cells in ankylosing spondylitis. The germline CDR1 and CDR2 sequences are SGDLS and YYNGEE. The CDR3 spans 14 residues. V lost 4 bases and J lost 1, with 12 bases in between. Quantitative 5'-RACE was performed with molecular barcodes, and it yielded the TCR beta libraries. TCRdb ran MiXCR on the 5' RACE reads and lists one entry per CDR3 protein. The data contain about 360,000 distinct CDR3 sequences, 20% of them seen just once; the ten biggest clones take up about an eighth. V is TRBV9 and J is TRBJ2-7; possibly TRBD2 for D (6 bases). This receptor was taken from a male donor with ankylosing spondylitis or in good health (not recorded which). Material: blood, either unsorted or a sorted T cell fraction (not recorded which). CDR3: CASSRGGESYEQYF. The CDR3 region has the DNA TGTGCCAGCAGCAGGGGCGGGGAATCCTACGAGCAGTACTTC.